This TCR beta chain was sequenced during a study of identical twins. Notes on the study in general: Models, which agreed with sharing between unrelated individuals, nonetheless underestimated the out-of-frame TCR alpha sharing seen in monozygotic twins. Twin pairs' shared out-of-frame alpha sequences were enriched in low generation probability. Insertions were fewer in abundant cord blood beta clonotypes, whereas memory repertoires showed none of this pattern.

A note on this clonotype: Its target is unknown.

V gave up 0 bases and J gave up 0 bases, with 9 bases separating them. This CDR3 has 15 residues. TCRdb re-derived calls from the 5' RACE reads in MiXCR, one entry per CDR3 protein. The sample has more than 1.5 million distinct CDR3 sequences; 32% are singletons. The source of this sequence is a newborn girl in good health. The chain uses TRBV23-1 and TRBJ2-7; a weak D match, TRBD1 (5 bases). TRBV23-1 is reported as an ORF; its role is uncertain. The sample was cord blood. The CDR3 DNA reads TGCGCCAGCAGTCAATCGGAAGGGGACTCCTACGAGCAGTACTTC. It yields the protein CASSQSEGDSYEQYF.